Included here is one TCR beta chain sequence, with context. This entry is derived from a study of T cell changes during pregnancy in multiple sclerosis. CDR3 length: 14 residues. The V end lost 1 base, the J end lost 2 bases, and 9 bases lay between the germline ends. Germline values: CDR1 MDHEN, CDR2 SYDVKM. The table came from immunoSEQ multiplex PCR; TCRdb's copy has only in-frame clones and leaves some out. The table has approximately 82,000 clones, under 95% seen once. This rearrangement joins TRBV28 to TRBJ2-7; perhaps TRBD2 as D (6 bases). This clonotype was obtained from a female donor with multiple sclerosis, enrolled in a pregnancy study. The source material was CD4+ T cells from peripheral blood mononuclear cells, sampled in the second trimester of pregnancy. The CDR3 loop is CASSLYGSPYEQYF. DNA of the CDR3: TGTGCCAGCAGTTTATACGGGAGCCCCTACGAGCAGTACTTC.